This passage covers 27 T cell receptor beta chains from one sample sequenced in a study of T cells in Graves' hyperthyroidism and ophthalmopathy. TCR beta CDR3 region amplification was performed from RNA transcripts. A set of HTBI primers served as the primers for a first-round RT-PCR of the TCR CDR3. TCRdb analysed the multiplex PCR reads with MiXCR anew, one entry per CDR3 protein. Here the sample spans 500,000 or so distinct CDR3 sequences, about 16% being singletons. The sequencing input was blood. These receptors came from a woman in her 30s with Graves' ophthalmopathy.

The chain has TRBV6-5 and TRBJ2-5, with D hard to call. Germline CDR1 reads MNHEY; CDR2 reads SVGAGI. V gave up 2 bases and J gave up 5 bases, with 6 bases separating them. The CDR3 is 12 residues long. Here the CDR3 reads CASSYRRETQYF. The CDR3 DNA sequence: TGTGCCAGCAGTTACCGTAGGGAGACCCAGTACTTC.

This clonotype was counted ten times or more. The chain is built from TRBV28 and TRBJ2-1, with D uncertain. CDR1 is MDHEN and CDR2 is SYDVKM in the germline V gene. V shed 5 bases and J shed 0 bases, with 14 bases lying between them. The CDR3 is 16 residues long. The CDR3 region has the DNA TGTGCCAGCAGTAACCGCCTTTGGTACTCCTACAATGAGCAGTTCTTC. Translated: CASSNRLWYSYNEQFF.

This clonotype was observed a handful of times. This chain connects TRBV27 to TRBJ2-7; D may be TRBD1 (6 bases). Looked up from germline, CDR1 is MNHEY and CDR2 is SMNVEV (reference sequence). The CDR3 is 15 residues long. The V end lost 4 bases, the J end lost 2 bases, and 15 bases lay between the germline ends. CDR3 sequence: CASSSYQTGTYEQYF. CDR3 bases: TGTGCCAGCAGTTCTTATCAGACAGGTACCTACGAGCAGTACTTC.

Comment on this clonotype: Given a much more abundant clone one base away, this may be a read error. The V and J genes are TRBV4-2 and TRBJ2-3; D is perhaps TRBD1 (5 bases). Germline assignment: CDR1 LGHNA and CDR2 YNFKEQ. The CDR3 spans 15 residues. The DNA for the CDR3 is TGTGCCAGCAGCCCCCGGACGACGAGCACAGGTACGCAGTATTTT. Its translation: CASSPRTTSTGTQYF.

This clonotype was seen a few times. The chain has TRBV7-9 and TRBJ2-7; 8 nucleotides match TRBD1. Trimming at V came to 5 bases and at J to 5 bases, leaving 11 bases not matched to a gene. The CDR3 is made up of 15 amino acids. Germline CDR1 SEHNR, CDR2 FQNEAQ (reference sequence). CDR3 residues: CASSQLRGQGDEQYF. Here the CDR3 DNA reads TGTGCCAGCAGCCAGCTCAGGGGGCAGGGGGACGAGCAGTACTTC.

This clonotype was detected many times. The chain is built from TRBV11-2 and TRBJ2-1, with TRBD2 as a possible D gene (6 bases). From germline, CDR1 is SGHAT and CDR2 FQNNGV. Trimming took 5 bases from V and 0 from J, leaving 11 bases between them. The CDR3 runs to 15 residues. The CDR3 bases are TGTGCCAGCAGCCCCCAGGGAGGCTCCTACAATGAGCAGTTCTTC. As protein: CASSPQGGSYNEQFF.

In its sample, this clonotype was seen many times. The V gene is TRBV14, the J gene TRBJ2-5, with 8 bases identical to TRBD2. Trimming at V came to 6 bases and at J to 6 bases, leaving 6 bases not matched to a gene. Germline CDR1 is SGHDN and CDR2 is FVKESK. The CDR3 loop spans 13 amino acids. The CDR3 nucleotides read TGTGCCAGCAGAGGACTAGCCGGCAAGACCCAGTACTTC. Its translation is CASRGLAGKTQYF.

There are many counts of this clonotype. CDR3 in DNA: TGTGCCAGCTCACCTGGGACCAATTACAATGAGCAGTTCTTC. Amino acid sequence: CASSPGTNYNEQFF. This sequence joins TRBV18 and TRBJ2-1, with D possibly called TRBD1 or TRBD2 (5 bases each). The germline V gene has CDR1 KGHSH and CDR2 LQKENI. The V end was cut by 3 bases, the J end by 4 bases, with 10 bases between. This CDR3 has 14 residues.

This clonotype showed up just a few times. This rearrangement joins TRBV10-1 to TRBJ2-3; D might be TRBD2 (5 bases). CDR1 WNHNN and CDR2 SYGVQD come from the germline V gene (reference sequence). The CDR3 has 13 residues. Trimming took off 0 bases at V and 6 bases at J, with 7 bases between the two ends. This chain's CDR3 is CASSESSGDTQYF. CDR3 coding DNA: TGCGCCAGCAGTGAGTCCTCGGGGGATACGCAGTATTTT.

This clonotype was seen only a few times. V is TRBV5-1 and J is TRBJ2-7; D gene uncertain. The CDR3 is 12 amino acids. Germline V gene sequence: CDR1 SGHRS, CDR2 YFSETQ. V lost 7 bases, J lost 4 bases, and 12 bases lay in between. DNA of the CDR3: TGCGCCAGCTTTCAGAGCCCTTACGAGCAGTACTTC. It encodes CASFQSPYEQYF.

CDR3 nucleotide sequence: TGTGCCACCAGTGATCTTACGGATGAGCAGTTCTTC. This translates into CATSDLTDEQFF. The chain carries TRBV24-1 and TRBJ2-1; no firm D call. Germline assignment: CDR1 KGHDR and CDR2 SFDVKD. CDR3 length: 12 amino acids. V was cut by 3 bases and J by 8 bases, with 7 bases left in between.

Ten or more counts support this clonotype. The J gene is TRBJ2-1, the V gene TRBV12-3 or TRBV12-4; 7 bases line up with TRBD1. The CDR3 has 14 residues. V gave up 6 bases and J gave up 2 bases; unmatched junction bases: 4. The CDR3 protein is CASRDRNAYNEQFF. The CDR3 DNA reads as TGTGCCAGCAGGGACAGGAATGCCTACAATGAGCAGTTCTTC.

This sequence joins TRBV4-1 and TRBJ1-1; the D gene is possibly TRBD1 (5 bases). The CDR3 runs to 14 residues. Germline-derived CDR1 and CDR2 are MGHRA and YSYEKL. Trimming took 6 bases from V and 1 from J, leaving 12 bases between them. Written as DNA, the CDR3 is TGCGCCAGCAGTCTACCCACAGGGAACACTGAAGCTTTCTTT. The encoded protein is CASSLPTGNTEAFF.

There are a few counts of this clonotype. The chain is built from TRBV5-1 and TRBJ1-1; 7 positions agree with TRBD1. The trim removed 0 bases at V and 3 bases at J, leaving 2 bases unmatched. The CDR3 contains 14 residues. The germline V gene has CDR1 SGHRS and CDR2 YFSETQ. The DNA of the CDR3 is TGCGCCAGCAGCTTGGAGGGGGCGTACACTGAAGCTTTCTTT. Amino acid sequence: CASSLEGAYTEAFF.

This rearrangement joins TRBV29-1 to TRBJ1-4, with D unresolved. This CDR3 has 13 residues. Germline CDR1 and CDR2: SQVTM and ANQGSEA. V was pared by 7 bases and J by 8 bases, with 17 bases between. CDR3 sequence reads: CSAKKQDFEKLFF. The CDR3 DNA sequence: TGCAGCGCAAAAAAGCAGGATTTCGAAAAACTGTTTTTT.

This clonotype has only a few counts. The V call is TRBV28, the J call TRBJ2-2, with 8 bases that match TRBD2. The germline CDR1 and CDR2 sequences are MDHEN and SYDVKM. J lost 7 bases, V lost 3 bases, and 19 bases had no gene match. The CDR3 sequence is 19 residues long. This CDR3 is CASSFTRSVGTRVNGELFF. CDR3 bases: TGTGCCAGCAGTTTTACTAGAAGTGTCGGGACTAGAGTCAACGGGGAGCTGTTTTTT.

This clonotype was counted at least ten times. The chain joins TRBV28 to TRBJ2-7; 16 nucleotides align to TRBD2. Germline trimming cut 6 bases from V and 2 bases from J; bases unmatched to any gene: 10. This CDR3 has 18 amino acids. CDR1 is MDHEN and CDR2 is SYDVKM in the germline V gene. The CDR3: CASRPGLAGGMKPYEQYF. The CDR3 nucleotides are TGTGCCAGCAGACCGGGACTAGCGGGAGGGATGAAGCCCTACGAGCAGTACTTC.

The rearrangement links TRBV9 to TRBJ2-7, with 8 bases that match TRBD1. The CDR3 spans 15 residues. Germline loops: CDR1 SGDLS, CDR2 YYNGEE. Unmatched junction bases numbered 8, after V lost 3 bases and J lost 3 bases. The CDR3 nucleotides read TGTGCCAGCAGCGGTCTTGGGACAGGTATCTACGAGCAGTACTTC. Its translation is CASSGLGTGIYEQYF.

The rearrangement uses TRBV20-1 and TRBJ1-2; 8 bases fit TRBD1. The CDR3 extends over 15 amino acids. CDR1 DFQATT and CDR2 SNEGSKA come from the germline V gene (reference sequence). In DNA, the CDR3 is TGCGCCCCCCATCCCTTCGGGACAGGTGATTCTGGCTACACCTTC. This translates into CAPHPFGTGDSGYTF.

The rearrangement links TRBV20-1 to TRBJ2-3; D gene ambiguous. Germline V gives CDR1 DFQATT, CDR2 SNEGSKA (reference sequence). This CDR3 region has 12 residues. V was trimmed by 3 bases and J by 12 bases, leaving 16 bases between them. The CDR3 loop reads CSARGFNPNQYF. CDR3 coding DNA: TGCAGTGCTAGGGGTTTTAATCCAAATCAGTATTTT.

The table lists this clonotype with many counts. J is TRBJ1-5 and V is TRBV18, with 9 bases aligning to TRBD1. CDR1 and CDR2 from the germline V gene are KGHSH and LQKENI. The CDR3 spans 15 residues. Germline trimming cut 5 bases from V and 4 bases from J; bases unmatched to any gene: 6. CDR3 nucleotides: TGTGCCAGCTCAGCAGACAGGGGGTGGAATCAGCCCCAGCATTTT. This encodes CASSADRGWNQPQHF.

This clonotype has only a few counts. The genes are TRBV20-1 and TRBJ2-1, with D possibly TRBD2 on 6 matching bases. Trimming left V 0 bases short and J 3 bases short, with 15 bases between. Germline V gene sequence: CDR1 DFQATT, CDR2 SNEGSKA (reference sequence). The CDR3 runs to 16 residues. The CDR3 loop reads CSARDASAYHYNEQFF. The CDR3 region has the DNA TGCAGTGCTAGAGATGCTAGCGCATACCACTACAATGAGCAGTTCTTC.

This clonotype has more than one count but fewer than ten. The V and J genes are TRBV11-2 and TRBJ2-2; 10 bases match TRBD2. Germline CDR1 SGHAT, CDR2 FQNNGV. CDR3 size: 16 residues. Trimming took 3 bases from V and 8 from J; bases not matched to a gene: 9. DNA of the CDR3: TGTGCCAGCAGCTTTTCTAGGACTAGCGGAAGGGGGGAGCTGTTTTTT. This encodes CASSFSRTSGRGELFF.

CDR3 in amino acids: CASSFTPGANVLTF. CDR3 sequence (DNA): TGTGCCAGCAGCTTTACCCCCGGGGCCAACGTCCTGACTTTC. The rearrangement links TRBV7-9 to TRBJ2-6; D is unresolved. From germline, CDR1 is SEHNR and CDR2 FQNEAQ (reference sequence). This CDR3 spans 14 amino acids. Trimming stripped 3 bases from V and 4 bases from J, with 7 bases between.

This clonotype occurred many times. The J gene is TRBJ2-7, the V gene TRBV3-1; D possibly corresponds to TRBD1 (5 bases). V dropped 4 bases and J dropped 2 bases, with 15 bases sitting between them. This CDR3 is 15 amino acids long. Germline values: CDR1 LGHDT, CDR2 YNNKEL (reference sequence). The CDR3 spells CASSLSRAATYEQYF. The CDR3 DNA reads TGTGCCAGCAGCCTTAGCAGGGCGGCCACCTACGAGCAGTACTTC.

This clonotype has a count of ten or more. In DNA form, the CDR3 reads TGTGCCACCAGCAGAGGGTTCAATGATGGCAATCAGCCCCAGCATTTT. Translating gives CATSRGFNDGNQPQHF. The chain joins TRBV15 to TRBJ1-5, with unresolved D. Germline values: CDR1 LNHNV, CDR2 YYDKDF (reference sequence). Trimming stripped 1 base from V and 2 bases from J, with 12 bases between. The CDR3 sequence is 16 residues long.

This clonotype was picked up many times. The V and J genes are TRBV7-3 and TRBJ2-3; 9 bases are a match to TRBD1. The germline gives CDR1 SGHTA, CDR2 FQGTGA. V dropped 0 bases and J dropped 6; count of bases not matched to a gene: 7. CDR3 length equals 16 residues. The CDR3 DNA follows: TGTGCCAGCAGCTTAACCCGGACAGGGGCTGCGGATACGCAGTATTTT. Amino acid sequence: CASSLTRTGAADTQYF.